One and the same sample provided the 13 T cell receptor beta chains below, sequenced in a study of T cell responses to AZD1222 COVID-19 vaccine. Generated by immunoSEQ multiplex PCR, the TCRdb table keeps only in-frame clones and is missing some. Among more than 150,000 clones, roughly 90% were seen once, and the ten largest hold 0.99%. Sample: peripheral blood, taken on day 0 of AZD1222 vaccination. These TCRs come from an adult in good health.

The V gene is TRBV5-6, the J gene TRBJ1-5, with TRBD1 matching 8 bases. Looked up from germline, CDR1 is SGHDT and CDR2 is YYEEEE. The trim removed 0 bases at V and 5 bases at J, leaving 4 bases unmatched. The CDR3 covers 15 residues. The CDR3, as DNA: TGTGCCAGCAGCTTGGGAGGACAGGGCTATCAGCCCCAGCATTTT. Translation gives CASSLGGQGYQPQHF.

J is TRBJ2-5 and V is TRBV12-3 or TRBV12-4, with TRBD1 matching 7 bases. The CDR3 contains 13 residues. Trimming at V came to 3 bases and at J to 4 bases, leaving 2 bases not matched to a gene. CDR3: CASSLTGRETQYF. For the CDR3, the DNA is TGTGCCAGCAGTTTGACAGGGCGAGAGACCCAGTACTTC.

V and J are TRBV10-3 and TRBJ2-3, with TRBD1 matching over 7 bases. CDR3 size: 20 residues. The germline gives CDR1 ENHRY, CDR2 SYGVKD. V was clipped by 4 bases and J by 1 base; unmatched bases: 20. CDR3 in DNA: TGTGCCATCAGTGTTTCGAGGGGGCGGATTCCCGGTCAGGGCACAGATACGCAGTATTTT. This codes for CAISVSRGRIPGQGTDTQYF.

The chain carries TRBV6-2 or TRBV6-3 and TRBJ2-1, with D uncertain. Trimming took 5 bases from V and 7 from J, leaving 9 bases between them. The CDR3 has 12 residues. Looked up from germline, CDR1 is MNHEY and CDR2 is SVGEGT. CDR3 sequence (DNA): TGTGCCAGCAGTCTCCTTTTAAATGAGCAGTTCTTC. Encoded protein: CASSLLLNEQFF.

V usage is TRBV15 and J usage is TRBJ2-7, with 7 positions matching TRBD2. Germline values: CDR1 LNHNV, CDR2 YYDKDF (reference sequence). Trimming at V came to 2 bases and at J to 7 bases, leaving 8 bases not matched to a gene. The CDR3 covers 14 residues. The CDR3 DNA reads as TGTGCCACCAGCAGACTAGCGGAAAGCTATGAGCAGTACTTC. It specifies CATSRLAESYEQYF. Full variable domain (remainder filled in from reference TRBV15 and TRBJ2-7): DAMVIQNPRYQVTQFGKPVTLSCSQTLNHNVMYWYQQKSSQAPKLLFHYYDKDFNNEADTPDNFQSRRPNTSFCFLDIRSPGLGDTAMYLCATSRLAESYEQYFGPGTRLTVT.

The V call is TRBV5-4, the J call TRBJ2-3; weak D call: TRBD1 (5 bases). Germline CDR1 reads SGHNT; CDR2 reads YYREEE (reference sequence). The CDR3 sequence is 16 residues long. V was pared by 4 bases and J by 2 bases, with 17 bases between. CDR3 region: CASSRSLDKYTDTQYF. CDR3 nucleotides: TGTGCCAGCAGCCGCTCCCTGGACAAGTACACAGATACGCAGTATTTT.

The chain couples TRBV19 to TRBJ2-7; weak D call: TRBD1 (6 bases). Germline V lookup: CDR1 LNHDA, CDR2 SQIVND (reference sequence). Trimming pared 5 bases from V and 5 bases from J, leaving 31 bases between. The CDR3 is made up of 19 amino acids. The CDR3 is CASSYVPSGVDLFDNEQYF. Here the CDR3 DNA reads TGTGCCAGTAGTTATGTCCCCTCAGGGGTCGACCTCTTCGATAACGAGCAGTACTTC.

The chain employs TRBV7-2 and TRBJ2-7; D remains unclear. This CDR3 comprises 15 residues. Looked up from germline, CDR1 is SGHTA and CDR2 is FQGNSA. Trimming cost V 5 bases and J 1 base, with 15 bases left between them. This chain's CDR3 is CASSRASGLSYEQYF. DNA for the CDR3: TGTGCCAGCAGCCGCGCTTCAGGTCTGTCCTACGAGCAGTACTTC.

The chain carries TRBV6-1 and TRBJ1-4; D is possibly TRBD1 (5 bases). The CDR3 totals 16 residues. From germline, CDR1 is MNHNS and CDR2 SASEGT. V dropped 0 bases and J dropped 4 bases, with 12 bases sitting between them. CDR3 sequence: CASSEASQGINEKLFF. CDR3 coding DNA: TGTGCCAGCAGTGAAGCTTCCCAGGGAATTAATGAAAAACTGTTTTTT.

The chain employs TRBV6-6 and TRBJ1-2; the D is unclear. Trimming stripped 6 bases from V and 6 bases from J, with 17 bases between. The CDR3 length is 14 residues. CDR1 is MNHNY and CDR2 is SVGAGI in the germline V gene (reference sequence). CDR3 in amino acids: CASSLPRDLDGYTF. The CDR3 nucleotides read TGTGCCAGCAGCCTTCCCCGGGATCTCGATGGCTACACCTTC.

V gene TRBV5-4 combines with J gene TRBJ2-2; TRBD1 matches at 8 bases. The CDR3 sequence is 16 residues long. Germline trimming cut 4 bases from V and 6 bases from J; bases unmatched to any gene: 11. CDR1 is SGHNT, CDR2 YYREEE, per germline (reference sequence). CDR3 nucleotide sequence: TGTGCCAGCAGCGGACGGACAAACAGGGGGGCCGGGGAGCTGTTTTTT. This translates into CASSGRTNRGAGELFF.

This clone has more than one count but fewer than ten. The genes are TRBV10-3 and TRBJ1-1, with D maybe TRBD1 (5 bases). CDR3 length equals 16 residues. The V gene's germline CDR1 is ENHRY and CDR2 SYGVKD. The V end was cut by 3 bases, the J end by 1 base, with 15 bases between. The DNA for the CDR3 is TGTGCCATCAGTGAACGTGGTGGGGCTGGGAACACTGAAGCTTTCTTT. Amino acid sequence: CAISERGGAGNTEAFF.

The chain employs TRBV6-5 and TRBJ2-1, with 9 bases identical to TRBD2. CDR3 length equals 14 residues. Losses at the gene ends were 5 bases for V and 7 bases for J; bases not matched to a gene: 6. Germline CDR1 reads MNHEY; CDR2 reads SVGAGI. The CDR3 bases are TGTGCCAGCAGTCGTAGCGGGAGCACGAATGAGCAGTTCTTC. Its translation is CASSRSGSTNEQFF.